The clone carrying this T cell receptor beta chain was seen a few times. Its antigen is unknown. Treatment described: around 19 received Ad26.COV2.S at low or high dose, single or two shots; 5 received placebo; per-sample allocation not given. The study sampled participants on day 63 after the first vaccine or placebo injection. Boston supplied an adult donor aged 18-55 years. The data were obtained in a study of Ad26.COV2.S vaccination and SARS-CoV-2 variants. Study-wide findings and caveats: Ad26.COV2.S recipients had broader spike-specific TCRs (P = 0.0014).

Repertoires were generated with immunoSEQ multiplex PCR, while TCRdb's copy carries only in-frame clones and drops some. The data contain about 680,000 clones, about 89% of them singletons. The receptor's source is a person aged 18-65 years who received the Ad26.COV2.S COVID-19 vaccine or a placebo. This specimen consisted of peripheral blood, obtained in a trial of Ad26.COV2.S vaccine versus placebo.

The CDR3, as DNA: TGTGCCAGCAGCCGGACAGGGCATGGCTACACCTTC. Encoded protein: CASSRTGHGYTF. The chain is built from TRBV6-5 and TRBJ1-2, with TRBD1 matching over 8 bases. CDR1 and CDR2 from the germline V gene are MNHEY and SVGAGI. The CDR3 spans 12 residues. Unmatched junction bases numbered 3, after V lost 6 bases and J lost 6 bases.